The 8 T cell receptor beta chains below come from one sample, sequenced in a study of cytomegalovirus exposure and HLA in healthy donors. The PCR used 60 Vbeta and 13 Jbeta primers. Sequenced by immunoSEQ multiplex PCR; TCRdb stores in-frame clones only, minus some. The data show 120,000 or so clones, under 90% seen once. Material: PBMCs. The receptors stem from a woman aged 40 to 50 in good health and CMV-seropositive.

J is TRBJ1-4 and V is TRBV5-1; TRBD1 aligns across 9 bases. V gave up 0 bases and J gave up 8 bases; unmatched junction bases: 2. Per the germline V gene, CDR1 is SGHRS and CDR2 is YFSETQ. The CDR3 runs 14 residues. In DNA, the CDR3 is TGCGCCAGCAGCTTGGGGACAGGGGACGAAAAACTGTTTTTT. Amino acid sequence: CASSLGTGDEKLFF.

The chain combines TRBV2 with TRBJ2-3; perhaps TRBD2 as D (7 bases). The CDR3 loop spans 18 amino acids. Trimming left V 8 bases short and J 0 bases short, with 24 bases between. Germline V lookup: CDR1 SNHLY, CDR2 FYNNEI. The CDR3 here is CASRGAAPPETSTDTQYF. The CDR3 coding sequence is TGTGCCAGCCGGGGGGCGGCACCGCCAGAAACTAGCACAGATACGCAGTATTTT.

For this clone: The germline gene is not matched at one end of the junction; a read error may be the cause. CDR3 loop: CASNYGGEGTQYF. The CDR3 DNA sequence: TGTGCCAGCAATTACGGAGGGGAAGGGACCCAGTACTTC. V is TRBV6-5 and J is TRBJ2-5; TRBD2 is a possible D gene (6 bases). The CDR3 contains 13 residues. CDR1 is MNHEY and CDR2 is SVGAGI in the germline V gene.

This clone was picked up a small number of times. The gene calls are TRBV5-1 and TRBJ1-2; D might be TRBD1 (6 bases). Germline lookup yields CDR1 SGHRS and CDR2 YFSETQ. The CDR3 spans 15 residues. Trimming removed 1 base from V and 6 bases from J, with 16 bases in between. CDR3 sequence: CASSLRTGRDDGYTF. CDR3 in DNA: TGCGCCAGCAGCTTGCGAACAGGGAGGGACGATGGCTACACCTTC.

V usage is TRBV30 and J usage is TRBJ2-1, with D possibly being TRBD2 (5 bases). Trimming took off 3 bases at V and 6 bases at J, with 21 bases between the two ends. Germline-derived CDR1 and CDR2 are GTSNPN and SVGIG (reference sequence). This CDR3 region has 16 residues. As DNA, the CDR3 is TGTGCCTGGAGAACCGGGGAACCCGGCCGTTTCAATGAGCAGTTCTTC. It translates to CAWRTGEPGRFNEQFF.

This clone was seen a handful of times. The CDR3 bases are TGTGCCAGCAGCCCCGACAGGGCTGAAGCTTTCTTT. It codes for CASSPDRAEAFF. The chain combines TRBV6-5 with TRBJ1-1, with 7 bases matching TRBD1. V was clipped by 6 bases and J by 6 bases; unmatched bases: 4. Per the germline V gene, CDR1 is MNHEY and CDR2 is SVGAGI. This CDR3 contains 12 residues.

The V gene is TRBV25-1, the J gene TRBJ2-7; TRBD2 aligns across 13 bases. The CDR3 spans 16 residues. The trim removed 4 bases at V and 6 bases at J, leaving 9 bases unmatched. Germline V gene data show CDR1 as MGHDK and CDR2 as SYGVNS. CDR3 residues: CASSAERTSGRGEQYF. The CDR3 bases are TGTGCCAGCAGTGCCGAGAGGACTAGCGGGAGAGGCGAGCAGTACTTC.

This clone has more than one count but fewer than ten. The rearrangement links TRBV29-1 to TRBJ2-7; a possible D gene is TRBD2 (7 bases). Germline CDR1 reads SQVTM; CDR2 reads ANQGSEA. V dropped 3 bases and J dropped 0 bases, with 15 bases sitting between them. The CDR3 totals 15 residues. The CDR3 sequence: CSVENREGGSYEQYF. CDR3 coding DNA: TGCAGCGTTGAGAACAGGGAGGGGGGCTCCTACGAGCAGTACTTC.